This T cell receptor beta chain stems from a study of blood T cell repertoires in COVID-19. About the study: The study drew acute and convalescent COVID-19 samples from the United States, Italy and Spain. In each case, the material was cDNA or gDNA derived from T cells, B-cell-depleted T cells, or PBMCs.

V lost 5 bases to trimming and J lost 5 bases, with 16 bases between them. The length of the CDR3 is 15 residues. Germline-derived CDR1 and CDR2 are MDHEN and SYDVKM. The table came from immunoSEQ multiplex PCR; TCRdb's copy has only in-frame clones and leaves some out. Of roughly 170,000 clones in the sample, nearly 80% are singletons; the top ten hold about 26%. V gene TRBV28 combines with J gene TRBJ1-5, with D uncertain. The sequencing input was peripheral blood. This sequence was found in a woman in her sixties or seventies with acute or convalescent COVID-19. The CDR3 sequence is CASSPDGLADQPQHF. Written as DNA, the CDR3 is TGTGCCAGCAGTCCCGACGGATTAGCGGATCAGCCCCAGCATTTT. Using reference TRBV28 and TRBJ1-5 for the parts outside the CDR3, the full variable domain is DVKVTQSSRYLVKRTGEKVFLECVQDMDHENMFWYRQDPGLGLRLIYFSYDVKMKEKGDIPEGYSVSREKKERFSLILESASTNQTSMYLCASSPDGLADQPQHFGDGTRLSIL.